Listed here are 13 T cell receptor beta chains from one sample, sequenced in a study of T cells in Graves' hyperthyroidism and ophthalmopathy (dated by TCRdb to between 2019 and 2020). The protocol used for the library was multiplex PCR. Sequencing relied on an Illumina HiSeq 2000. The TCR beta CDR3 regions were amplified from the RNA transcripts. The TCR CDR3 was subjected to a first round of RT-PCR using the HTBI primer set and the Qiagen OneStep RT-PCR kit. TCRdb handled the public reads itself, with Q25 trimming in fastp and clone calling in MiXCR, and kept productive beta chains. Each entry is one CDR3 protein sequence, shown with its most common DNA and genes. This sample comprises 250,000 to 300,000 distinct CDR3 sequences, 15% of them detected only once. The ten biggest clones cover about 30% of the sample. Sequenced sample: blood. These TCRs come from a woman in her fifties or sixties with Graves' hyperthyroidism that later progressed to Graves' ophthalmopathy.

This clonotype was counted a few times. V gene TRBV4-1 combines with J gene TRBJ1-5; perhaps TRBD1 as D (6 bases). This CDR3 has 17 residues. V was pared by 0 bases and J by 0 bases, with 12 bases between. Germline assignment: CDR1 MGHRA and CDR2 YSYEKL. As DNA, the CDR3 is TGCGCCAGCAGCCAAGATTCTGGGACATATAGCAATCAGCCCCAGCATTTT. Translation gives CASSQDSGTYSNQPQHF.

In this sample, this clonotype turned up a few times. At one end, the junction sequence differs from germline, possibly due to a read error. This chain uses TRBV3-1 with TRBJ2-7; 7 positions agree with TRBD1. The V gene's germline CDR1 is LGHDT and CDR2 YNNKEL (reference sequence). CDR3 size: 16 residues. The CDR3 region has the DNA TGTGCCAGCAGCCAAGTAGCCGTGACAGGGTCCTACGGGCAGTACTTC. Translated, it gives CASSQVAVTGSYGQYF.

This clonotype showed up many times. The chain uses TRBV6-1 and TRBJ2-2, with D possibly called TRBD1 or TRBD2 (5 bases each). The CDR3 sequence is 15 residues long. Trimming took off 6 bases at V and 1 base at J, with 12 bases between the two ends. Germline assignment: CDR1 MNHNS and CDR2 SASEGT. The CDR3 coding sequence is TGTGCCAGCAGGGGGACGTTTCGGAACACCGGGGAGCTGTTTTTT. It yields the protein CASRGTFRNTGELFF.

At least ten counts were recorded for this clonotype. The chain couples TRBV12-3 or TRBV12-4 to TRBJ2-3; D gene unclear. The V end lost 6 bases, the J end lost 2 bases, and 12 bases lay between the germline ends. This CDR3 contains 14 residues. The CDR3, as DNA: TGTGCCAGCAGGCACTCTCCGACCACAGATACGCAGTATTTT. Translation: CASRHSPTTDTQYF.

This clonotype was seen ten or more times. V is TRBV6-1 and J is TRBJ1-5; a weak D match, TRBD1 (5 bases). The CDR3 contains 14 residues. Germline CDR1 MNHNS, CDR2 SASEGT. V was shortened by 4 bases and J by 5 bases, with 12 bases between the two germline ends. The CDR3: CASSGRVSYQPQHF. CDR3 nucleotide sequence: TGTGCCAGCAGTGGCAGGGTCTCCTATCAGCCCCAGCATTTT.

This chain uses TRBV20-1 with TRBJ2-7, with no clear D. The CDR3 contains 11 residues. CDR1 is DFQATT and CDR2 is SNEGSKA in the germline V gene (reference sequence). The V end was cut by 6 bases, the J end by 7 bases, with 13 bases between. The CDR3 loop is CSAYRADEQYF. The DNA for the CDR3 is TGCAGTGCGTACCGGGCCGATGAGCAGTACTTC.

This clonotype came up many times. The chain carries TRBV5-1 and TRBJ1-5; the D gene is possibly TRBD1 (6 bases). V gave up 2 bases and J gave up 10 bases, with 10 bases separating them. This CDR3 contains 12 residues. CDR1 is SGHRS, CDR2 YFSETQ, per germline. DNA for the CDR3: TGCGCCAGCAGCTTAACAGGGTTTCCCCAGCATTTT. This codes for CASSLTGFPQHF.

This clonotype was counted ten times or more. The V and J genes are TRBV30 and TRBJ1-2; 7 bases agree with TRBD1. The germline CDR1 and CDR2 sequences are GTSNPN and SVGIG (reference sequence). The CDR3 consists of 13 residues. Trimming took 0 bases from V and 8 from J; bases not matched to a gene: 6. The CDR3 DNA is TGTGCCTGGAGTGTGACAGGGATGTACGGCTACACCTTC. It specifies CAWSVTGMYGYTF.

Ten or more counts support this clonotype. This chain connects TRBV20-1 to TRBJ2-1, with TRBD1 matching over 8 bases. From germline, CDR1 is DFQATT and CDR2 SNEGSKA (reference sequence). The J segment lost 3 bases and the V segment lost 6 bases, leaving 7 bases of the junction unmatched. This CDR3 comprises 14 residues. DNA of the CDR3: TGCAGTGCCAACAGGGGGGCCATCTACAATGAGCAGTTCTTC. This codes for CSANRGAIYNEQFF.

This clonotype was detected ten times or more. A much larger clone lies one base from this, so it may be a read error. J is TRBJ2-7 and V is TRBV6-4; TRBD1 agrees at 11 bases. The CDR3 length is 16 residues. Trimming took 5 bases from V and 0 from J; bases not matched to a gene: 6. The germline gives CDR1 MRHNA, CDR2 SNTAGT. In nucleotides, the CDR3 is TGTGCCAGCAGTCCCCGGACAGGGGGCTTCTCCTACGAGCAGTACTTC. Encoded protein: CASSPRTGGFSYEQYF.

There are a few counts of this clonotype. One base away lies a much larger clone, so this may be a sequencing read error. Since no conserved phenylalanine or tryptophan closes the CDR3, a read error is the likely cause. The genes are TRBV7-2 and TRBJ2-1; D might be TRBD2 (5 bases). Trimming stripped 1 base from V and 1 base from J, with 5 bases between. The CDR3 is made up of 14 amino acids. The V gene's germline CDR1 is SGHTA and CDR2 FQGNSA. The CDR3 DNA sequence: TGTGCCAGCAGCTTAGGCGGGTCCTACAATGAGCAGTTCCTC. Translated, it gives CASSLGGSYNEQFL.

This clonotype was detected ten times or more. J is TRBJ2-3 and V is TRBV12-3 or TRBV12-4, with 7 bases lining up with TRBD2. Trimming cost V 4 bases and J 1 base; bases outside gene matches: 5. The CDR3 is made up of 15 amino acids. The CDR3 DNA reads as TGTGCCAGCAGTTCCACGGGGGGAGGCACAGATACGCAGTATTTT. Protein sequence: CASSSTGGGTDTQYF.

This clonotype was observed many times. V and J are TRBV15 and TRBJ1-5; unclear D gene. CDR1 and CDR2 from the germline V gene are LNHNV and YYDKDF (reference sequence). The CDR3 length is 15 residues. Trimming took off 0 bases at V and 8 bases at J, with 14 bases between the two ends. CDR3 in amino acids: CATSRELEGGEPQHF. As DNA, the CDR3 is TGTGCCACCAGCAGAGAGTTGGAGGGCGGGGAGCCCCAGCATTTT.